One sample yielded the 23 T cell receptor beta chains listed below, sequenced in a study of tumor and adjacent non-tumor tissue in lung cancer. The library came from three nested PCR rounds adapted from ARM-PCR protocols. TCRdb passed the multiplex PCR reads through MiXCR, listing each CDR3 protein once. The sample comprises some 120,000 distinct CDR3 sequences, roughly 67% of which are singletons, and around 13% rests with the top ten. RNA was extracted from bulk tissue without any cell sorting. Sequencing input: lung tumor tissue. The source is a young man with non-small cell lung cancer.

In its sample, this clonotype was seen once. A read error may be the cause here, since a much bigger clone is one base away. The chain joins TRBV6-1 to TRBJ2-3; no clear D gene. Looked up from germline, CDR1 is MNHNS and CDR2 is SASEGT. Trimming left V 3 bases short and J 0 bases short, with 7 bases between. There are 14 residues in the CDR3. The CDR3 region has the DNA TGTGCCAGCAGTGATGAGAGTAGCACAGATACGCAGTATTTT. Translating it yields CASSDESSTDTQYF.

Points on this clonotype: A read error may produce the germline difference seen at one junction end. This chain links TRBV11-2 with TRBJ2-7, with D perhaps given as TRBD1 or TRBD2 (5 bases each). Germline values: CDR1 SGHAT, CDR2 FQNNGV. There are 14 residues in the CDR3. CDR3 sequence (DNA): TGTGCCAGCAGAAGAGGGGCGAGCTCCTACGAGCATTTCTTC. Encoded protein: CASRRGASSYEHFF.

This chain links TRBV7-9 with TRBJ1-5, with D unresolved. Germline loops: CDR1 SEHNR, CDR2 FQNEAQ (reference sequence). The CDR3 covers 16 residues. The germline V and J ends were trimmed by 3 bases and 0 bases, with 12 bases remaining between them. The CDR3 loop reads CASSLITTYSNQPQHF. CDR3 nucleotide sequence: TGTGCCAGCAGCTTGATCACGACTTATAGCAATCAGCCCCAGCATTTT. Drawing the rest from reference TRBV7-9 and TRBJ1-5, the complete variable domain is DTGVSQNPRHKITKRGQNVTFRCDPISEHNRLYWYRQTLGQGPEFLTYFQNEAQLEKSRLLSDRFSAERPKGSFSTLEIQRTEQGDSAMYLCASSLITTYSNQPQHFGDGTRLSIL.

Comments on this clonotype: An end of the junction does not agree with germline; a read error may underlie this. The chain joins TRBV20-1 to TRBJ1-2; 7 nucleotides agree with TRBD1. Germline values: CDR1 DFQATT, CDR2 SNEGSKA (reference sequence). The CDR3 length is 13 residues. This CDR3 reads CSARDPGQDDYTF. Here the CDR3 DNA reads TGTAGTGCTAGAGATCCCGGACAGGATGACTACACCTTC.

Of note for this clonotype: Because the CDR3 is missing its conserved closing phenylalanine or tryptophan, this is likely a read error. The gene calls are TRBV11-2 and TRBJ2-5, with D perhaps matching TRBD1 (5 bases). This CDR3 comprises 14 residues. Trimming took 5 bases from V and 1 from J, leaving 11 bases between them. The germline CDR1 and CDR2 sequences are SGHAT and FQNNGV. CDR3 DNA sequence: TGTGCCAGCAGCCTAAACAGGATCCAAGAGACCCAGTACCTC. This gives the protein CASSLNRIQETQYL.

To note about this clonotype: A read error may be the cause here, since a much bigger clone is one base away. The chain carries TRBV6-5 and TRBJ1-6; the match to TRBD1 covers 10 bases. In germline, CDR1 is MNHEY, CDR2 SVGAGI. The CDR3 has 15 residues. After removal of 7 bases from V and 10 bases from J, the junction contained 10 bases not matched to a gene. DNA for the CDR3: TGTGCCAGCACCGGTGGACTGACAGGGGGCTCACCCCTCCACTTT. This translates into CASTGGLTGGSPLHF.

This rearrangement joins TRBV6-2 or TRBV6-3 to TRBJ1-5; D not certain. The CDR3 sequence is 13 residues long. Trimming removed 5 bases at V and 10 bases at J, with 15 bases between. Germline V gives CDR1 MNHEY, CDR2 SVGEGT. The chain's CDR3 is CASSGGGTRPQHF. The CDR3 coding sequence is TGTGCCAGCAGTGGAGGAGGTACCCGACCCCAGCATTTT.

About this clonotype itself: One end of the junction is discordant with germline, which a read error may explain. V is TRBV10-3 and J is TRBJ2-7, with D perhaps matching TRBD1 (5 bases). The germline V gene encodes CDR1 ENHRY and CDR2 SYGVKD. The CDR3 covers 15 residues. CDR3 sequence (DNA): TGTACCATCAAGGGATCAGGCGTGAAACAGGACGAGCAGTACTTC. This gives the protein CTIKGSGVKQDEQYF.

As concerns this clonotype: A read error is likely, as this CDR3 ends without the conserved phenylalanine or tryptophan. The J gene is TRBJ1-5, the V gene TRBV4-1; no definite D call. V lost 0 bases and J lost 0, with 3 bases in between. Germline-derived CDR1 and CDR2 are MGHRA and YSYEKL. The CDR3 sequence is 14 residues long. CDR3 amino acids: CASSQDSSNQPQHS. The CDR3 DNA reads TGCGCCAGCAGCCAAGACAGTAGCAATCAGCCCCAGCATTCT.

Notes on this clonotype: Just one base apart from a much larger clone, this may be a read error. This chain connects TRBV12-5 to TRBJ2-3; D may be TRBD1 (6 bases). The CDR3 is 17 amino acids. The germline CDR1 and CDR2 sequences are LGHNT and FRNRAP. The CDR3 nucleotides read TGTGTTAGTGGTTTGACTACAGGGAAAGCGGCCACAGATACGCAGTATTTT. Translated: CVSGLTTGKAATDTQYF.

In regard to this clonotype: The junction departs from the called germline gene at one end, perhaps through a read error. V and J are TRBV30 and TRBJ2-1, with TRBD2 matching over 9 bases. CDR1 is GTSNPN and CDR2 is SVGIG in the germline V gene (reference sequence). The CDR3 covers 14 residues. CDR3 loop: CAWTWTSDYSEQFF. Written as DNA, the CDR3 is TGTGCCTGGACCTGGACTAGCGACTACAGTGAGCAGTTCTTC.

This clonotype occurred once. Given a much more abundant clone one base away, this may be a read error. The chain links TRBV10-3 to TRBJ2-7, with D perhaps matching TRBD2 (7 bases). Germline V gives CDR1 ENHRY, CDR2 SYGVKD. V was cut by 11 bases and J by 1 base, with 12 bases left in between. CDR3 length: 12 residues. The chain's CDR3 is CAVGGRSYEQYF. For the CDR3, the DNA is TGTGCCGTGGGGGGGCGTTCCTACGAGCAGTACTTC.

Comment on this clonotype: Since a much larger clone is just one base distant, this may be a read error. The chain couples TRBV4-1 to TRBJ1-6; 8 bases match TRBD1. Germline CDR1 and CDR2: MGHRA and YSYEKL. The CDR3 totals 17 residues. The V and J ends lost 3 bases and 7 bases, in that order; junction bases with no gene match: 11. This chain's CDR3 is CASSHDREAGGNSPLHF. CDR3 nucleotide sequence: TGCGCCAGCAGCCATGATCGAGAGGCAGGGGGCAATTCACCCCTCCACTTT.

Regarding this clonotype: Because it lacks the conserved phenylalanine or tryptophan at the end, this CDR3 is likely a read error. The chain is built from TRBV11-2 and TRBJ2-2, with D maybe TRBD1 (6 bases). The CDR3 is 16 amino acids. Germline CDR1 and CDR2: SGHAT and FQNNGV. CDR3 amino acids: CASSLRTAAKTGELFY. The CDR3 DNA follows: TGTGCAAGCAGCTTACGGACAGCTGCGAAGACCGGGGAGCTGTTTTAT.

This clonotype was observed once. A read error is possible here, since a much larger clone lies one base away. V is TRBV20-1 and J is TRBJ1-2, with D unclear. Germline assignment: CDR1 DFQATT and CDR2 SNEGSKA (reference sequence). This CDR3 is 12 amino acids long. CDR3 in amino acids: CCAREGYYGYTF. Here the CDR3 DNA reads TGCTGTGCTAGGGAAGGGTACTATGGCTACACCTTC.

The table lists this clonotype with many counts. This sequence joins TRBV12-3 or TRBV12-4 and TRBJ1-1, with D uncertain. The length of the CDR3 is 13 residues. The V and J ends lost 0 bases and 3 bases respectively, with 5 bases between them. The CDR3 DNA reads as TGTGCCAGCAGTTTAGCCGACTACACTGAAGCTTTCTTT. Its protein product is CASSLADYTEAFF.

Concerning this clonotype itself: The CDR3 does not end in the conserved phenylalanine or tryptophan, so this is likely a read error. The DNA is left out, because the CDR3 cannot be placed on it with certainty; the CDR3 is given as TCRdb lists it. The chain joins TRBV11-2 to TRBJ2-3; the table names TRBD2, a call not compared with the DNA. The germline gives CDR1 SGHAT, CDR2 FQNNGV. The CDR3 numbers 17 amino acids, ends counted. The CDR3 sequence is CASSQPYGGGLTDTRYC.

Concerning this clonotype itself: It may be a read error: a sequence one base away is much more abundant. This chain uses TRBV6-5 with TRBJ2-5; maybe TRBD1 (6 bases). The germline V gene has CDR1 MNHEY and CDR2 SVGAGI. V lost 4 bases and J lost 3, with 15 bases in between. CDR3 length: 15 residues. The CDR3 is CASSCSSGVKETQYF. The CDR3 nucleotides are TGTGCCAGCAGTTGCTCTTCAGGGGTGAAAGAGACCCAGTACTTC.

With regard to this clonotype: Germline is not matched at one junction end, which may reflect a read error. The genes are TRBV4-2 and TRBJ2-7; the D gene is possibly TRBD1 (6 bases). This CDR3 comprises 16 residues. Per germline, CDR1 LGHNA and CDR2 YNFKEQ. CDR3 amino acids: CASNQDRTDLPYEQYF. The CDR3 coding sequence is TGTGCCAGCAACCAAGACCGGACAGATCTACCCTACGAGCAATACTTC.

This clonotype was counted at least ten times. The genes are TRBV5-1 and TRBJ2-1; the match to TRBD2 covers 14 bases. This CDR3 is built from 19 residues. CDR1 is SGHRS, CDR2 YFSETQ, per germline. V shed 4 bases and J 0 bases; nucleotides not matched to a gene: 9. This CDR3 is CASSRGLAGAGASYNEQFF. CDR3 DNA: TGCGCCAGCAGCCGGGGACTAGCGGGAGCGGGGGCCTCCTACAATGAGCAGTTCTTC.

This clonotype was detected only a few times. Possible read error: a much larger clone is one base away. The CDR3 carries no conserved terminal phenylalanine or tryptophan, so it likely arises from a read error. CDR3 region: CASSLEARGYYNEQFS. The CDR3 DNA follows: TGTGCCAGCAGCTTAGAGGCCCGCGGCTATTACAATGAGCAGTTCTCC. This chain connects TRBV11-2 to TRBJ2-1; D unclear. This CDR3 contains 16 residues. V dropped 0 bases and J dropped 4 bases, with 13 bases sitting between them. Germline loops: CDR1 SGHAT, CDR2 FQNNGV.

About this clonotype itself: Sequence at one end of the junction differs from germline and may be a read error. The rearrangement uses TRBV4-2 and TRBJ2-5; 8 positions agree with TRBD2. The CDR3 totals 15 residues. CDR1 LGHNA and CDR2 YNFKEQ come from the germline V gene. The CDR3 here is CASSKAAGVQETKYF. For the CDR3, the DNA is TGTGCCAGCAGCAAAGCAGCGGGAGTTCAAGAGACCAAGTACTTC.

This clonotype has more than one count but fewer than ten. Mismatch with germline at one junction end may stem from a read error. The V and J genes are TRBV29-1 and TRBJ2-3; 9 bases line up with TRBD2. This CDR3 spans 15 amino acids. From germline, CDR1 is SQVTM and CDR2 ANQGSEA. The CDR3 here is CSVEYIAGETDRQYF. CDR3 DNA sequence: TGCAGCGTTGAGTATATAGCGGGAGAGACAGATAGGCAGTATTTT.